This T cell receptor (beta chain) was recorded in a study of blood T cell repertoires in COVID-19 (dated by TCRdb to the early 2020s). Study-level background: Collaborator samples came from the United States, Italy and Spain and covered acute and convalescent phases of COVID-19. The material from the prospective study consisted of cDNA or gDNA derived from T cells, B-cell-depleted T cells, or PBMCs. The dataset comprised deeply sampled blood TCRbeta repertoires from subjects exposed to, actively infected with, or recovered from COVID-19. A freely available public database, intended as a resource for researchers studying the immune response to SARS-CoV-2, is where the repertoires were released. Samples were obtained from the ongoing ImmuneRACE study (first 160 participants) and from over a thousand subjects provided by 6 global collaborators. A de-identified subject ID, COVID-19 status, age in years and sex were almost always included in the sample metadata. Where available, HLA class I and class II types were obtained from metadata supplied by the sample provider rather than from assay-based typing.

As concerns this clone: There is no known antigen for this receptor. Base quality data are lacking; no much larger clone is found one base away.

Another Seattle source contributed samples from volunteer blood donors who had recovered from COVID-19. The collaborating institutions used their own protocols to collect whole blood in K2EDTA tubes. For TCRbeta analysis, collaborator samples were shipped as frozen whole blood, as isolated PBMCs, or as DNA extracted from either sample type. The immunoSEQ Assay, a bias-controlled multiplex PCR, was used to amplify TCRbeta CDR3 regions from genomic DNA. In the authors' own workflow: The number of nucleated cells in each sample was estimated from the amplification of reference gene primers within the assay. Sequence reads were collapsed and filtered to measure the absolute abundance of every unique TCRbeta CDR3 rearrangement. For each sample, productive Simpson clonality was calculated as the square root of Simpson's diversity index over productive rearrangements. In its TCRdb copy, this immuneACCESS table keeps in-frame sequences only and misses some clones. Where compared with another copy, unresolved V genes explain less than half of these, and the others have no known cause. That table furnishes V, J and clone size, whereas the DNA furnished D and trimming. Recorded for this sample are about 130,000 clones; about four fifths of them occurred a single time. The ten largest clones capture around 13% of the sample.

As encoded in the germline V gene, CDR1 is SGHAT while CDR2 is FQNNGV. The CDR3 has 15 amino acids, counting the end cysteine and phenylalanine. Only the CDR3 portion is preserved as DNA: 45 bases, with reading frame beginning at the first base. V is clipped by 4 bases and J by 3 bases, and the sequence between their germline boundaries is 15 bases long. The full study reports these points: The amount of clinical and demographic metadata varied by source and participant and was provided uncurated.

The source is a woman younger than 45 who had recovered from COVID-19. Sequencing input: peripheral blood. In this chain, TRBV11-2 is recombined with TRBJ1-1; the D gene assignment is ambiguous. The CDR3 corresponds to CASSSNEAEDTEAFF. The DNA is TGTGCCAGCAGCTCGAACGAGGCAGAGGACACTGAAGCTTTCTTT. Outside the CDR3, residues come from the reference TRBV11-2 and TRBJ1-1 proteins, so the full variable domain is: EAGVAQSPRYKIIEKRQSVAFWCNPISGHATLYWYQQILGQGPKLLIQFQNNGVVDDSQLPKDRFSAERLKGVDSTLKIQPAKLEDSAVYLCASSSNEAEDTEAFFGQGTRLTVV.